Detailed here is one TCR beta chain. Antigen unknown. The data stem from a study of cytomegalovirus exposure and HLA in healthy donors. Background on the study: As released early, the data held some 85 million unique TCRs from HLA-typed donors.

Study-level findings and limits: CMV serostatus was the sole immune exposure data available.

The CDR3 has 15 amino acids. Germline assignment: CDR1 SGHRS and CDR2 YFSETQ. J gave up 5 bases and V 2 bases, and 10 bases lay outside the gene matches. Primers: 60 Vbeta forward and 13 Jbeta reverse. Only in-frame clones appear in the TCRdb table, and some are missing; sequencing was by immunoSEQ multiplex PCR. The repertoire holds around 92,000 clones, with over 60% as singletons. Among the donors, all were healthy bone marrow donors. Donors counted as nominally healthy when sampled, yet unrecorded immune exposures were likely. Input material: PBMCs. The chain recombines TRBV5-1 with TRBJ2-7; 7 bases fit TRBD1. The source of this sequence is a human donor in good health. The CDR3 sequence: CASSLGTVSVHEQYF. In DNA form, the CDR3 reads TGCGCCAGCAGCTTAGGGACAGTAAGTGTCCACGAGCAGTACTTC. The full variable domain, in which reference TRBV5-1 and TRBJ2-7 provide the parts outside the CDR3, is KAGVTQTPRYLIKTRGQQVTLSCSPISGHRSVSWYQQTPGQGLQFLFEYFSETQRNKGNFPGRFSGRQFSNSRSEMNVSTLELGDSALYLCASSLGTVSVHEQYFGPGTRLTVT.